This T cell receptor (beta chain) originates from a study of T cells after yellow fever vaccination. Study-wide results and caveats: FACS-sorted repertoires could contain abundant clonotypes contaminating from the bulk population.

This clonotype was seen a few times. The antigen is not known. TCRdb re-called the 5' RACE reads with MiXCR, one entry per CDR3 protein. The table has under 250,000 distinct CDR3 sequences, less than 9% seen once. This clonotype was obtained from a man aged 25-45 years who received the YFV17D yellow fever vaccine. The source material was CD4+ T cells sorted from PBMCs, sampled 15 days after the yellow fever booster vaccination.

CDR3 amino acids: CASSYLRVNQGNEQFF. Written as DNA, the CDR3 is TGTGCCAGCAGTTACTTGCGGGTCAACCAAGGAAATGAGCAGTTCTTC. The rearrangement uses TRBV6-2 or TRBV6-3 and TRBJ2-1; tentative D call: TRBD2 (5 bases). Per the germline V gene, CDR1 is MNHEY and CDR2 is SVGEGT. The CDR3 is 16 amino acids. V lost 1 base and J lost 7, with 17 bases in between.